The clone carrying this T cell receptor beta chain was found a few times. The CDR3 contains 13 residues. Germline values: CDR1 LNHDA, CDR2 SQIVND (reference sequence). Trimming took 10 bases from V and 8 from J; bases not matched to a gene: 8. These data originate in a study of blood T cell repertoires in COVID-19. Study details: The origin of the acute and convalescent COVID-19 samples was the United States, Italy and Spain.

Methods used by the authors: Amplification with reference gene primers provided the estimates of nucleated cell counts. Profiled with immunoSEQ multiplex PCR; TCRdb holds only in-frame clones, not every one. V and J calls and clone size are those listed in that table; D and trimming were worked out from the DNA. The sample includes hundreds of thousands of clones, approximately 86% of them seen just once. The chain joins TRBV19 to TRBJ1-6; 7 nucleotides align to TRBD1. Source material: PBMCs or T cells enriched from blood (not recorded which). The receptor comes from a woman aged 45-60 years who had recovered from COVID-19. CDR3: CATSGQLDSPLHF. CDR3 nucleotide sequence: TGTGCCACCTCGGGACAGTTGGATTCACCCCTCCACTTT. Supplemented by reference TRBV19 and TRBJ1-6, the full variable domain reads DGGITQSPKYLFRKEGQNVTLSCEQNLNHDAMYWYRQDPGQGLRLIYYSQIVNDFQKGDIAEGYSVSREKKESFPLTVTSAQKNPTAFYLCATSGQLDSPLHFGNGTRLTVT.